The 29 T cell receptor beta chains below come from one sample, sequenced in a study of cytomegalovirus exposure and HLA in healthy donors. TCRdb keeps only in-frame clones here, not all; method: immunoSEQ multiplex PCR. The sample has 200,000 to 250,000 clones; about 83% are singletons. The sample taken for sequencing was PBMCs. All receptors derive from a man younger than 35 in good health and CMV-seronegative.

The chain joins TRBV4-2 to TRBJ2-7, with 12 bases lining up with TRBD2. V shed 2 bases and J 1 base; nucleotides not matched to a gene: 3. This CDR3 is built from 16 residues. Germline CDR1 is LGHNA and CDR2 is YNFKEQ. The CDR3, as DNA: TGTGCCAGCAGCCAACAACTAGCGGGGGGATCCTACGAGCAGTACTTC. Its translation is CASSQQLAGGSYEQYF.

V and J are TRBV15 and TRBJ2-1; 12 positions agree with TRBD2. In germline, CDR1 is LNHNV, CDR2 YYDKDF (reference sequence). The CDR3 is 18 amino acids. Trimming cost V 0 bases and J 10 bases; bases outside gene matches: 13. This CDR3 is CATSRETIPGLAGTEQFF. The CDR3 region has the DNA TGTGCCACCAGCAGAGAAACTATCCCGGGACTAGCGGGTACAGAGCAGTTCTTC.

This clone has a single count. The V call is TRBV7-3, the J call TRBJ2-1; D possibly corresponds to TRBD2 (5 bases). Trimming took off 2 bases at V and 0 bases at J, with 8 bases between the two ends. Germline V gene lookup returns CDR1 SGHTA and CDR2 FQGTGA. The CDR3 length is 15 residues. CDR3 sequence reads: CASSLAAGSYNEQFF. CDR3 nucleotide sequence: TGTGCCAGCAGCTTAGCCGCGGGCTCCTACAATGAGCAGTTCTTC. The full variable domain, its missing parts supplied by reference TRBV7-3 and TRBJ2-1, is GAGVSQTPSNKVTEKGKYVELRCDPISGHTALYWYRQSLGQGPEFLIYFQGTGAADDSGLPNDRFFAVRPEGSVSTLKIQRTERGDSAVYLCASSLAAGSYNEQFFGPGTRLTVL.

This chain joins TRBV7-9 and TRBJ2-7, with D perhaps matching TRBD2 (5 bases). The CDR3 length is 13 residues. From germline, CDR1 is SEHNR and CDR2 FQNEAQ (reference sequence). Trimming pared 5 bases from V and 1 base from J, leaving 9 bases between. The CDR3 loop is CASSPDWSYEQYF. CDR3 sequence (DNA): TGTGCCAGCAGCCCGGACTGGTCCTACGAGCAGTACTTC.

The V and J genes are TRBV5-6 and TRBJ2-1; D is ambiguous. This CDR3 spans 15 amino acids. Trimming cost V 2 bases and J 6 bases, with 15 bases left between them. Germline V gene lookup returns CDR1 SGHDT and CDR2 YYEEEE. CDR3 sequence reads: CASSFVPLVSNEQFF. The CDR3 DNA reads as TGTGCCAGCAGCTTTGTACCCCTCGTGAGCAATGAGCAGTTCTTC.

This chain connects TRBV5-1 to TRBJ1-1, with D possibly being TRBD1 (6 bases). V dropped 3 bases and J dropped 4 bases, with 10 bases sitting between them. The CDR3 has 13 residues. Germline V lookup: CDR1 SGHRS, CDR2 YFSETQ. Here the CDR3 reads CASSSTGSTEAFF. The CDR3 DNA sequence: TGCGCCAGCAGCTCAACAGGGAGCACTGAAGCTTTCTTT.

V and J are TRBV25-1 and TRBJ2-1; D remains ambiguous. The V gene's germline CDR1 is MGHDK and CDR2 SYGVNS. V was cut by 4 bases and J by 4 bases, with 11 bases left in between. The CDR3 extends over 14 amino acids. CDR3 sequence reads: CASSGYSRYNEQFF. CDR3 nucleotides: TGTGCCAGCAGTGGTTACAGTAGGTACAATGAGCAGTTCTTC.

This clone was seen more than once but under ten times. V is TRBV9 and J is TRBJ2-2, with D possibly being TRBD2 (6 bases). The germline V gene has CDR1 SGDLS and CDR2 YYNGEE. The CDR3 runs to 15 residues. The V gene lost 2 bases and the J gene lost 4 bases, with 12 bases spanning the gap. CDR3 sequence (DNA): TGTGCCAGCAGCGTCCGGGAGTCTGGCACCGGGGAGCTGTTTTTT. Translated: CASSVRESGTGELFF. The whole variable domain, remainder taken from reference TRBV9 and TRBJ2-2, is DSGVTQTPKHLITATGQRVTLRCSPRSGDLSVYWYQQSLDQGLQFLIQYYNGEERAKGNILERFSAQQFPDLHSELNLSSLELGDSALYFCASSVRESGTGELFFGEGSRLTVL.

The CDR3 nucleotides are TGTGCCAGCAGCCAGGGGGGCCGGGATACGCAGTATTTT. It codes for CASSQGGRDTQYF. The chain recombines TRBV7-2 with TRBJ2-3, with D tentatively TRBD1 (7 bases). Trimming took off 5 bases at V and 6 bases at J, with 12 bases between the two ends. CDR3 length: 13 amino acids. CDR1 SGHTA and CDR2 FQGNSA come from the germline V gene.

The chain joins TRBV7-9 to TRBJ2-7; possible D gene TRBD2, 5 bases. Per the germline V gene, CDR1 is SEHNR and CDR2 is FQNEAQ (reference sequence). This CDR3 has 11 amino acids. This chain's CDR3 is CAVRGTYEQYF. The CDR3 DNA reads as TGTGCGGTCCGGGGAACCTACGAGCAGTACTTC. Filled out from reference TRBV7-9 and TRBJ2-7, the complete variable domain reads DTGVSQNPRHKITKRGQNVTFRCDPISEHNRLYWYRQTLGQGPEFLTYFQNEAQLEKSRLLSDRFSAERPKGSFSTLEIQRTEQGDSAMYLCAVRGTYEQYFGPGTRLTVT.

This chain joins TRBV27 and TRBJ2-7; 11 nucleotides agree with TRBD1. Germline trimming cut 5 bases from V and 0 bases from J; bases unmatched to any gene: 6. The CDR3 spans 16 residues. CDR1 MNHEY and CDR2 SMNVEV come from the germline V gene (reference sequence). The CDR3 reads CASSLRTGGGSYEQYF. The CDR3 nucleotides are TGTGCCAGCAGTCTTAGGACAGGGGGCGGCTCCTACGAGCAGTACTTC.

This clone was seen only a few times. The chain carries TRBV30 and TRBJ1-2; the D is unclear. CDR1 and CDR2 (germline): GTSNPN, SVGIG (reference sequence). The CDR3 has 12 residues. The V gene lost 2 bases and the J gene lost 2 bases, with 6 bases spanning the gap. As DNA, the CDR3 is TGTGCCTGGAGTCTCCAGAACTATGGCTACACCTTC. Amino acid sequence: CAWSLQNYGYTF. Full variable domain (remainder filled in from reference TRBV30 and TRBJ1-2): SQTIHQWPATLVQPVGSPLSLECTVEGTSNPNLYWYRQAAGRGLQLLFYSVGIGQISSEVPQNLSASRPQDRQFILSSKKLLLSDSGFYLCAWSLQNYGYTFGSGTRLTVV.

The chain combines TRBV19 with TRBJ2-5; D is uncertain. The germline V and J ends were trimmed by 3 bases and 2 bases, with 7 bases remaining between them. CDR1 is LNHDA, CDR2 SQIVND, per germline (reference sequence). This CDR3 has 13 amino acids. The CDR3 is CASSMAAQETQYF. The CDR3 region has the DNA TGTGCCAGTAGTATGGCGGCTCAAGAGACCCAGTACTTC. Looking up the rest from reference TRBV19 and TRBJ2-5 gives the full variable domain: DGGITQSPKYLFRKEGQNVTLSCEQNLNHDAMYWYRQDPGQGLRLIYYSQIVNDFQKGDIAEGYSVSREKKESFPLTVTSAQKNPTAFYLCASSMAAQETQYFGPGTRLLVL.

Only a few counts were recorded for this clone. This chain uses TRBV28 with TRBJ2-7; a weak D match, TRBD1 (6 bases). Trimming removed 7 bases at V and 2 bases at J, with 9 bases between. CDR3 size: 12 residues. Germline V gives CDR1 MDHEN, CDR2 SYDVKM. CDR3 amino acids: CASNNRAYEQYF. CDR3 coding DNA: TGTGCCAGCAACAACAGGGCCTACGAGCAGTACTTC.

This sequence joins TRBV7-2 and TRBJ2-1; D is uncertain. Trimming took 5 bases from V and 7 from J, leaving 9 bases between them. The germline V gene encodes CDR1 SGHTA and CDR2 FQGNSA. The CDR3 is made up of 12 amino acids. The CDR3 here is CASSPYLNEQFF. The CDR3 DNA follows: TGTGCCAGCAGCCCTTATCTTAATGAGCAGTTCTTC.

The rearrangement links TRBV5-6 to TRBJ1-1; 9 nucleotides align to TRBD1. The CDR3 covers 18 residues. The trim removed 1 base at V and 2 bases at J, leaving 12 bases unmatched. From germline, CDR1 is SGHDT and CDR2 YYEEEE. The CDR3, as DNA: TGTGCCAGCAGCTTGCAAGAGAGAACAGGGGGCCCTAACACTGAAGCTTTCTTT. Encoded protein: CASSLQERTGGPNTEAFF.

The genes are TRBV6-1 and TRBJ2-1; 8 bases are shared with TRBD1. The CDR3 has 14 amino acids. The ends lost 8 bases at V and 7 bases at J; junction bases unmatched: 10. Looked up from germline, CDR1 is MNHNS and CDR2 is SASEGT. The CDR3 DNA reads as TGTGCCAGCCTCGATACAGGGGGTTTTAATGAGCAGTTCTTC. Its translation is CASLDTGGFNEQFF.

The chain links TRBV18 to TRBJ2-7; possibly TRBD1 for D (5 bases). V gave up 2 bases and J gave up 2 bases, with 10 bases separating them. CDR1 is KGHSH, CDR2 LQKENI, per germline. The CDR3 has 14 amino acids. As DNA, the CDR3 is TGTGCCAGCTCACCATCCCAGGGAACCTACGAGCAGTACTTC. Translating gives CASSPSQGTYEQYF.

The chain is built from TRBV7-9 and TRBJ2-3; a weak D match, TRBD2 (6 bases). The V and J ends lost 2 bases and 0 bases respectively, with 9 bases between them. The CDR3 is made up of 15 amino acids. The germline gives CDR1 SEHNR, CDR2 FQNEAQ (reference sequence). CDR3: CASSLRRDSTDTQYF. CDR3 nucleotides: TGTGCCAGCAGCTTACGGCGGGATAGCACAGATACGCAGTATTTT.

This chain connects TRBV9 to TRBJ1-1, with 9 nucleotides matching TRBD1. The CDR3 has 15 amino acids. Germline V gene sequence: CDR1 SGDLS, CDR2 YYNGEE. V dropped 2 bases and J dropped 6; count of bases not matched to a gene: 8. The CDR3 is CASSVKGTGLPEAFF. CDR3 coding DNA: TGTGCCAGCAGCGTTAAGGGGACAGGGCTACCTGAAGCTTTCTTT.

V and J are TRBV2 and TRBJ2-7; 10 bases are shared with TRBD2. In germline, CDR1 is SNHLY, CDR2 FYNNEI. The CDR3 is 15 residues long. The junction had 5 bases not matched to a gene; V was cut back by 6 bases and J by 0 bases. For the CDR3, the DNA is TGTGCCAGCAGCGCTAGCGGGAGCCTCTCCTACGAGCAGTACTTC. This sequence encodes CASSASGSLSYEQYF.

The V and J genes are TRBV7-6 and TRBJ2-1, with D possibly TRBD2 on 5 matching bases. Germline lookup yields CDR1 SGHVS and CDR2 FNYEAQ. Trimming took 4 bases from V and 7 from J, leaving 14 bases between them. The CDR3 is made up of 14 amino acids. CDR3 in amino acids: CASSSQLVGNEQFF. The CDR3 coding sequence is TGTGCCAGCAGCTCACAACTAGTTGGTAATGAGCAGTTCTTC.

The chain joins TRBV7-9 to TRBJ2-7; possibly TRBD1 for D (5 bases). This CDR3 comprises 13 residues. Germline V gene data show CDR1 as SEHNR and CDR2 as FQNEAQ (reference sequence). V was shortened by 9 bases and J by 0 bases, with 12 bases between the two germline ends. The CDR3 DNA reads as TGTGCCAGTAGGGGCAGCCGCTCCTACGAGCAGTACTTC. Translating gives CASRGSRSYEQYF.

This sequence joins TRBV10-3 and TRBJ1-6; TRBD1 matches at 9 bases. The CDR3 sequence is 16 residues long. The germline V gene encodes CDR1 ENHRY and CDR2 SYGVKD. V lost 3 bases and J lost 7; bases outside the gene matches: 7. CDR3 residues: CAISERRGQGNSPLHF. CDR3 in DNA: TGTGCCATCAGTGAAAGGAGGGGACAGGGAAATTCACCCCTCCACTTT.

This chain connects TRBV11-2 to TRBJ2-7; 10 positions agree with TRBD2. CDR1 is SGHAT and CDR2 is FQNNGV in the germline V gene. J was trimmed by 2 bases and V by 4 bases; bases with no gene match: 5. The length of the CDR3 is 15 residues. The DNA of the CDR3 is TGTGCCAGCAGCTCGCCGGGACTAGCGACCTACGAGCAGTACTTC. Translation gives CASSSPGLATYEQYF.

J is TRBJ2-7 and V is TRBV6-5; TRBD1 might be the D (6 bases). Trimming removed 5 bases from V and 5 bases from J, with 10 bases in between. This CDR3 spans 12 amino acids. The germline V gene has CDR1 MNHEY and CDR2 SVGAGI. The CDR3 region has the DNA TGTGCCAGCAGTCGTCAGGGGAACGAGCAGTACTTC. Its protein is CASSRQGNEQYF.

This chain links TRBV5-1 with TRBJ2-5, with TRBD2 as a possible D gene (6 bases). Germline loops: CDR1 SGHRS, CDR2 YFSETQ. Trimming cost V 0 bases and J 2 bases, with 17 bases left between them. The CDR3 totals 17 residues. This chain's CDR3 is CASSLANGGDQQETQYF. For the CDR3, the DNA is TGCGCCAGCAGCTTGGCCAATGGCGGGGACCAACAAGAGACCCAGTACTTC.

The chain is built from TRBV5-1 and TRBJ2-1, with a weak D call TRBD1 (5 bases). Trimming took 5 bases from V and 2 from J, leaving 14 bases between them. CDR1 and CDR2 (germline): SGHRS, YFSETQ. The CDR3 has 15 residues. CDR3 nucleotides: TGCGCCAGCAGTAACACAGGTGGCACCTACAATGAGCAGTTCTTC. It is translated as CASSNTGGTYNEQFF.

This rearrangement joins TRBV9 to TRBJ2-5; D is perhaps TRBD2 (7 bases). The CDR3 has 14 residues. The germline V gene has CDR1 SGDLS and CDR2 YYNGEE. V was cut by 4 bases and J by 2 bases, with 12 bases left in between. The DNA for the CDR3 is TGTGCCAGCAGCTCCGGGGGGCTACAAGAGACCCAGTACTTC. It translates to CASSSGGLQETQYF.